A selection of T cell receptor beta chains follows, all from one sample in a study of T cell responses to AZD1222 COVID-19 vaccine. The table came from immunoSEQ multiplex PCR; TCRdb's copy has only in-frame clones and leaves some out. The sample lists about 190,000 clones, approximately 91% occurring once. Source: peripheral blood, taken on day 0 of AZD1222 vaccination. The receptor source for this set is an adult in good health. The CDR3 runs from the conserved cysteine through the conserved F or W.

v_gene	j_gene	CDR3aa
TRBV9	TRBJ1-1	CASSGREQGNTEAFF
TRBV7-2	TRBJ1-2	CASSPHSGGYYGYTF
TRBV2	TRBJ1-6	CASQGGAGSPLHF
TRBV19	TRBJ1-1	CASRQGLNTEAFF
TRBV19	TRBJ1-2	CASSIAGTASYGYTF
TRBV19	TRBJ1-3	CASSIEREGFRSGNTIYF
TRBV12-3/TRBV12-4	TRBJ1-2	CASSLDRIYGYTF
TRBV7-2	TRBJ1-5	CASSLVGAGNQPQHF
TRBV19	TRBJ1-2	CASSPRIDKVYGYTF
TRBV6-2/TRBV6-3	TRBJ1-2	CASSYVGGKANYGYTF
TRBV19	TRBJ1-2	CASSTTGTGGNYGYTF
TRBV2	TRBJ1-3	CASSPEGASGNTIYF
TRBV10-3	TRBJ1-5	CAISPKDRALGSQHF
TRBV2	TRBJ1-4	CASSEVSGIATNEKLFF
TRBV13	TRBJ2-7	CASSLVAAPYEQYF
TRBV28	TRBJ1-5	CASTGPRDERKGDQPQHF
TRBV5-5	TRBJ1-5	CASSLRQIPWDNQPQHF
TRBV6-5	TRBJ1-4	CASSLLQGNEKLFF
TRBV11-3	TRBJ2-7	CASSLDNYEQYF
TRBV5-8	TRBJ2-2	CASSYPGIYTGELFF
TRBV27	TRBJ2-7	CASSSRDKPYEQYF
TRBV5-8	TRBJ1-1	CATDGQPNTEAFF
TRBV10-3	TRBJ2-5	CAISEGGSETQYF
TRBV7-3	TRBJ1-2	CASSPGTGEGGYTF
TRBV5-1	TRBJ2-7	CASSSLAGGEEQYF
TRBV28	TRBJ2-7	CASNGGGSSYEQYF
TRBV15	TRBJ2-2	CATSRDFSRPSGSSVTGELFF
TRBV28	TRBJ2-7	CASSRLAGGGEQYF
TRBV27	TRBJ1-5	CASSLGGLGIQPQHF
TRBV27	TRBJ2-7	CASSLGAGESSYEQYF
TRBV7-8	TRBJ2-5	CASTLSGAQIQETQYF
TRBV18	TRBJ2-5	CASSGETQYF
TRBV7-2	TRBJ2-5	CASSLGGLQETQYF
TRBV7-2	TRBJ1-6	CASSLVWGSPLHF
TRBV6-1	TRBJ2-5	CASSEDRGFQETQYF
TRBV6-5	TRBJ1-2	CASRKPTGRSYGYTF
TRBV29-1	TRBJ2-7	CSVGDRAWRVYEQYF
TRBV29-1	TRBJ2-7	CSVESGEGYEQYF
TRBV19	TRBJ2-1	CASSMTSGSYNEQFF
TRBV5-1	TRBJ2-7	CASSSNLGDRVPYEQYF
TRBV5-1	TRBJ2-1	CASSGDGTAYNEQFF
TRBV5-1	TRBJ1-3	CASSLVGQGERPSGNTIYF
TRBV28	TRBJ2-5	CASSKQGQGIETQYF
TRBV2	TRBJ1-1	CASSESGRGIGGGTEAFF
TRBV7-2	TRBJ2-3	CASRRGVGYTDTQYF
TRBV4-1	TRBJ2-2	CASSQKDPSNTGELFF